The next 3 T cell receptor beta chains were all read from a single sample in a study of PD-L1 blockade in urothelial cancer. Generated by immunoSEQ multiplex PCR, the TCRdb table keeps only in-frame clones and is missing some. The sample lists around 92,000 clones; roughly nine tenths were seen once. Time point described: pretreatment peripheral blood. The sequences come from PBMCs, collected around atezolizumab (anti-PD-L1) treatment. All receptors come from a woman of 80 years or more with urothelial cancer.

V is TRBV7-6 and J is TRBJ2-2, with TRBD2 identical over 12 bases. Germline assignment: CDR1 SGHVS and CDR2 FNYEAQ. Germline trimming cut 3 bases from V and 5 bases from J; bases unmatched to any gene: 4. This CDR3 region has 16 residues. The CDR3 reads CASSLASGRGTGELFF. Written as DNA, the CDR3 is TGTGCCAGCAGCTTGGCTAGCGGGAGGGGTACCGGGGAGCTGTTTTTT.

The chain couples TRBV7-9 to TRBJ2-1; TRBD2 aligns across 7 bases. The CDR3 contains 15 residues. Trimming cost V 1 base and J 8 bases; bases outside gene matches: 8. Per the germline V gene, CDR1 is SEHNR and CDR2 is FQNEAQ (reference sequence). CDR3: CASSLGSNGGDEQFF. In nucleotides, the CDR3 is TGTGCCAGCAGCTTAGGGTCCAATGGGGGGGATGAGCAGTTCTTC. The full variable domain, its missing parts supplied by reference TRBV7-9 and TRBJ2-1, is DTGVSQNPRHKITKRGQNVTFRCDPISEHNRLYWYRQTLGQGPEFLTYFQNEAQLEKSRLLSDRFSAERPKGSFSTLEIQRTEQGDSAMYLCASSLGSNGGDEQFFGPGTRLTVL.

This chain uses TRBV10-3 with TRBJ2-5; tentative D call: TRBD2 (6 bases). Germline loops: CDR1 ENHRY, CDR2 SYGVKD. The germline V and J ends were trimmed by 11 bases and 3 bases, with 19 bases remaining between them. CDR3 length: 14 residues. In DNA form, the CDR3 reads TGTGCCCTCGGTGCGCGGGGTGGCAAAGAGACCCAGTACTTC. Its protein is CALGARGGKETQYF.